This TCR beta chain was captured in a study of blood T cells in healthy people across ages. Turning to this clonotype: Its target is not known.

Study outcomes and limitations: Naive CD4+ cells and diversity were both higher in long-lived donors than in aged donors. There was a strong correlation between TCR beta diversity and naive T cell percentage.

Germline CDR1 is LGHNT and CDR2 is FRNRAP. This CDR3 has 15 amino acids. V lost 6 bases and J lost 4; bases outside the gene matches: 6. Drawing of peripheral blood yielded about 9.8 milliliters from each donor. The authors ran a second PCR of 7 to 11 cycles using a sample-barcoded 5' primer and a J-beta primer mix. TCRdb re-called the 5' RACE reads with MiXCR, one entry per CDR3 protein. The sample records about 640,000 distinct CDR3 sequences, roughly 53% being singletons. This sequence was found in a man aged 55 to 70 in good health. Sequenced sample: blood. The chain uses TRBV12-5 and TRBJ2-1; 10 bases agree with TRBD2. This CDR3 is CASGSGTSDYNEQFF. CDR3 DNA: TGTGCTAGTGGGTCCGGGACTAGCGATTACAATGAGCAGTTCTTC.